Listed below are T cell receptor beta chains from one sample, sequenced in a study of CD8 T cells in ankylosing spondylitis. TCRdb itself ran the 5' RACE reads through MiXCR, one entry per CDR3 protein. The sample lists over 25,000 distinct CDR3 sequences, over 6.5% occurring once. Sequencing used blood. The receptors shown here come from a male donor with ankylosing spondylitis or in good health (not recorded which). Both conserved end residues are part of each CDR3. Fields, in order: D gene, J gene, V gene, clone size, CDR3 protein, CDR3 DNA. D genes are given only for firm matches. Expanded clones are given a class, and other clones once, few, many or no size at all.

>TRBD1|TRBJ2-2|TRBV12-3/TRBV12-4|few
CASRPTGGGTGELFF
TGTGCCAGCAGGCCGACAGGGGGCGGCACCGGGGAGCTGTTTTTT
>TRBD2|TRBJ2-4|TRBV11-1|-
CASSPREGKNIQYF
TGTGCCAGCAGCCCGCGGGAGGGAAAAAACATTCAGTACTTC
>-|TRBJ2-1|TRBV7-6|-
CASSKSSGRVNSYNEQFF
TGTGCCAGCAGCAAAAGTTCAGGCAGGGTAAACTCCTACAATGAGCAGTTCTTC
>-|TRBJ2-1|TRBV12-3/TRBV12-4|few
CASSFRRIYNEQFF
TGTGCCAGCAGTTTTCGCAGAATATACAATGAGCAGTTCTTC
>TRBD1|TRBJ2-7|TRBV20-1|-
CSARIPGQAGEQYF
TGCAGTGCTAGAATCCCGGGACAGGCGGGTGAGCAGTACTTC
>-|TRBJ2-5|TRBV7-2|-
CASSLFSGTGETQYF
TGTGCCAGCAGCTTATTTTCGGGAACGGGGGAGACCCAGTACTTC
>TRBD2|TRBJ2-1|TRBV3-1|-
CASSQVTSGRGYNEQFF
TGTGCCAGCAGCCAAGTGACTAGCGGGCGGGGATACAATGAGCAGTTCTTC
>TRBD1|TRBJ2-5|TRBV29-1|-
CSAGQGEAKETQYF
TGCAGCGCCGGACAGGGTGAGGCTAAAGAGACCCAGTACTTC
>-|TRBJ2-1|TRBV4-2|-
CASSQDRAAGNEQFF
TGTGCCAGCAGCCAAGATCGGGCCGCGGGCAATGAGCAGTTCTTC
>-|TRBJ1-2|TRBV21-1|-
CASSENGQGPPFNYGYTF
TGTGCCAGCAGTGAAAATGGACAGGGGCCACCCTTTAACTATGGCTACACCTTC